These 15 T cell receptor beta chains were all obtained from the same sample, sequenced in a study of blood T cell repertoires in COVID-19. Measured with immunoSEQ multiplex PCR; TCRdb has only the in-frame clones, and not every one. Of 70,000 or so clones in the sample, 86% were seen once. Sequencing was carried out using peripheral blood. All receptors come from a woman aged 55-70 years with acute or convalescent COVID-19.

This clone was picked up a small number of times. The chain uses TRBV29-1 and TRBJ2-3; 10 bases match TRBD2. Germline V gives CDR1 SQVTM, CDR2 ANQGSEA. The V and J ends lost 6 bases and 5 bases, in that order; junction bases with no gene match: 8. CDR3 size: 14 residues. CDR3 residues: CSVSSGGAIDTQYF. The CDR3 DNA follows: TGCAGCGTCTCCAGCGGGGGGGCTATAGATACGCAGTATTTT.

This chain connects TRBV2 to TRBJ2-7; D is possibly TRBD2 (5 bases). The V end lost 0 bases, the J end lost 0 bases, and 9 bases lay between the germline ends. Looked up from germline, CDR1 is SNHLY and CDR2 is FYNNEI. This CDR3 contains 15 residues. The CDR3 nucleotides are TGTGCCAGCAGTGAAGCACGAAGCGGCTCCTACGAGCAGTACTTC. Encoded protein: CASSEARSGSYEQYF.

This clone has just a few counts. The V and J genes are TRBV7-9 and TRBJ1-3; the D gene is possibly TRBD1 (6 bases). From germline, CDR1 is SEHNR and CDR2 FQNEAQ (reference sequence). CDR3 length: 15 amino acids. V dropped 6 bases and J dropped 3 bases, with 15 bases sitting between them. This chain's CDR3 is CASSVQGFGGNTIYF. CDR3 sequence (DNA): TGTGCCAGCAGTGTTCAGGGGTTTGGTGGAAACACCATATATTTT.

The chain couples TRBV7-2 to TRBJ1-5; 8 bases are a match to TRBD1. Trimming removed 5 bases from V and 5 bases from J; junction bases left unmatched: 11. CDR3 length: 16 amino acids. The germline V gene encodes CDR1 SGHTA and CDR2 FQGNSA. CDR3 sequence reads: CASSKAGAGGDQPQHF. CDR3 DNA sequence: TGTGCCAGCAGCAAGGCAGGGGCAGGGGGCGATCAGCCCCAGCATTTT.

The rearrangement links TRBV10-3 to TRBJ1-2; TRBD1 matches at 7 bases. This CDR3 is built from 15 residues. Looked up from germline, CDR1 is ENHRY and CDR2 is SYGVKD. V was pared by 3 bases and J by 5 bases, with 9 bases of the junction left unmatched. The CDR3 DNA is TGTGCCATCAGTGAAAGTAAGGGGGCCGTGTATGGCTACACCTTC. It yields the protein CAISESKGAVYGYTF.

The J gene is TRBJ1-5, the V gene TRBV2; TRBD1 matches 8 bases. There are 17 residues in the CDR3. V lost 2 bases and J lost 0; bases outside the gene matches: 6. Germline CDR1 reads SNHLY; CDR2 reads FYNNEI. The CDR3 loop reads CASSETRTGHSNQPQHF. For the CDR3, the DNA is TGTGCCAGCAGTGAAACGCGGACAGGGCATAGCAATCAGCCCCAGCATTTT.

This chain connects TRBV30 to TRBJ2-2; D is ambiguous. V lost 1 base to trimming and J lost 7 bases, with 10 bases between them. The CDR3 length is 13 residues. Germline CDR1 and CDR2: GTSNPN and SVGIG (reference sequence). The CDR3 DNA is TGTGCCTGGAGTGAACGACCGGGCGGGGAGCTGTTTTTT. This sequence encodes CAWSERPGGELFF.

The genes are TRBV6-6 and TRBJ2-1, with TRBD2 identical over 14 bases. Trimming cost V 6 bases and J 8 bases; bases outside gene matches: 24. Germline values: CDR1 MNHNY, CDR2 SVGAGI (reference sequence). CDR3 size: 21 residues. CDR3: CASSVQTSGGAYRIVRDEQFF. The CDR3 DNA is TGTGCCAGCAGCGTCCAGACTAGCGGGGGGGCCTATCGCATCGTCCGCGATGAGCAGTTCTTC.

This rearrangement joins TRBV3-1 (or the pseudogene TRBV3-2) to TRBJ1-3; D unresolved. The length of the CDR3 is 15 residues. The V gene's germline CDR1 is LGHDT and CDR2 YNNKEL (reference sequence). Trimming left V 4 bases short and J 2 bases short, with 12 bases between. The CDR3: CASSPQRGTGNTIYF. CDR3 coding DNA: TGTGCCAGCAGCCCCCAGCGAGGAACTGGAAACACCATATATTTT.

The CDR3 DNA reads as TGTGCCAGCAGCCTAGAGGCCACCGGGGAGCTGTTTTTT. Amino acids: CASSLEATGELFF. The V call is TRBV7-3, the J call TRBJ2-2; no firm D call. Per germline, CDR1 SGHTA and CDR2 FQGTGA. CDR3 size: 13 residues. The V and J ends lost 5 bases and 4 bases respectively, with 8 bases between them.

This chain links TRBV6-1 with TRBJ1-5; 7 nucleotides agree with TRBD1. The CDR3 runs 15 residues. Germline trimming cut 3 bases from V and 7 bases from J; bases unmatched to any gene: 9. Germline CDR1 reads MNHNS; CDR2 reads SASEGT. In DNA form, the CDR3 reads TGTGCCAGCAGTGACATCAGGGGGGAGGACCAGCCCCAGCATTTT. Translating it yields CASSDIRGEDQPQHF.

V is TRBV5-4 and J is TRBJ2-6; the match to TRBD1 covers 9 bases. Germline V gene lookup returns CDR1 SGHNT and CDR2 YYREEE (reference sequence). V lost 4 bases and J lost 1; bases outside the gene matches: 9. This CDR3 is built from 18 residues. CDR3 DNA: TGTGCCAGCAGCGAGCCCGGGACAGGGAGGTCTGGGGCCAACGTCCTGACTTTC. It encodes CASSEPGTGRSGANVLTF.

The chain joins TRBV6-4 to TRBJ1-4; D is ambiguous. The CDR3 is 15 amino acids. Germline V gene sequence: CDR1 MRHNA, CDR2 SNTAGT. V was trimmed by 6 bases and J by 0 bases, leaving 11 bases between them. CDR3 bases: TGTGCCAGCAGGCCCACCGGGTCAACTAATGAAAAACTGTTTTTT. Translating gives CASRPTGSTNEKLFF.

The chain links TRBV2 to TRBJ1-3, with D possibly being TRBD1 (6 bases). The CDR3 consists of 13 residues. Trimming stripped 3 bases from V and 4 bases from J, with 7 bases between. Per the germline V gene, CDR1 is SNHLY and CDR2 is FYNNEI. The CDR3 region has the DNA TGTGCCAGCAGTGATACAGGGGGAAACACCATATATTTT. Translation: CASSDTGGNTIYF.

The V and J genes are TRBV14 and TRBJ1-2; D is undetermined. The CDR3 is made up of 14 amino acids. Between the trimmed V and J ends, which lost 0 bases and 7 bases, there was a span of 12 bases. CDR1 and CDR2 (germline): SGHDN, FVKESK. This CDR3 reads CASSQERNPGGYTF. CDR3 nucleotide sequence: TGTGCCAGCAGCCAAGAGAGGAACCCCGGTGGCTACACCTTC.